This passage covers 25 T cell receptor beta chains from one sample sequenced in a study of T-cell memory formation after mild COVID-19. TCRdb itself ran the 5' RACE reads through MiXCR, one entry per CDR3 protein. Of about 62,000 distinct CDR3 sequences in the sample, 9.3% were seen once. Source material: PBMCs or a T cell subset sorted from them (not recorded which). These receptors all stem from a young man who had mild COVID-19 (a few samples of this study predate the infection). Cell type and time point are not known.

V and J are TRBV20-1 and TRBJ1-4, with D unclear. Looked up from germline, CDR1 is DFQATT and CDR2 is SNEGSKA (reference sequence). The CDR3 extends over 14 amino acids. The V end lost 5 bases, the J end lost 1 base, and 11 bases lay between the germline ends. CDR3 residues: CSADHRITNEKLFF. In nucleotides, the CDR3 is TGCAGTGCTGACCATCGGATAACTAATGAAAAACTGTTTTTT.

This chain connects TRBV29-1 to TRBJ2-7; the D gene is possibly TRBD1 (7 bases). CDR1 SQVTM and CDR2 ANQGSEA come from the germline V gene. The length of the CDR3 is 14 residues. Trimming stripped 4 bases from V and 3 bases from J, with 16 bases between. CDR3 DNA: TGCAGCGTTGTTTTCCCAGGGGGGAACTACGAGCAGTACGTC. As protein: CSVVFPGGNYEQYV.

This clonotype was observed a few times. The chain recombines TRBV7-2 with TRBJ2-5; no firm D call. The CDR3 is 16 residues long. Trimming removed 3 bases from V and 3 bases from J, with 17 bases in between. Germline V lookup: CDR1 SGHTA, CDR2 FQGNSA. CDR3 protein: CASSLRNGLAKETQYF. The CDR3 coding sequence is TGTGCCAGCAGCTTGCGGAACGGTCTGGCAAAAGAGACCCAGTACTTC.

A few counts support this clonotype. This chain connects TRBV20-1 to TRBJ1-1; the match to TRBD1 covers 7 bases. The CDR3 totals 14 residues. CDR1 and CDR2 (germline): DFQATT, SNEGSKA (reference sequence). This CDR3 reads CSVITGARPGEAFF. The CDR3, as DNA: TGCAGCGTAATTACAGGGGCGCGACCTGGAGAAGCTTTCTTT.

The gene calls are TRBV20-1 and TRBJ2-5, with TRBD2 matching 10 bases. The V gene end was trimmed by 0 bases and the J gene end by 1 base; junction bases not matched to a gene: 2. CDR1 and CDR2 from the germline V gene are DFQATT and SNEGSKA (reference sequence). The CDR3 is 15 amino acids. For the CDR3, the DNA is TGCAGTGCTAGAGAAGCTAGCGGGGGCCAAGAGACCCAGTACTTC. It specifies CSAREASGGQETQYF.

This clonotype was counted between two and nine times. The gene calls are TRBV7-2 and TRBJ2-1; 7 nucleotides agree with TRBD2. Losses at the gene ends were 5 bases for V and 0 bases for J; bases not matched to a gene: 7. This CDR3 is built from 16 residues. Germline V gene sequence: CDR1 SGHTA, CDR2 FQGNSA. CDR3: CASSRGGGSSYNEQFF. CDR3 nucleotides: TGTGCCAGCAGCCGGGGCGGGGGTAGCTCCTACAATGAGCAGTTCTTC.

Relative to its sample, this clonotype is medium-sized. This chain uses TRBV7-2 with TRBJ2-7, with TRBD2 matching 9 bases. The CDR3 is 14 residues long. J gave up 0 bases and V 5 bases, and 2 bases lay outside the gene matches. Germline loops: CDR1 SGHTA, CDR2 FQGNSA. CDR3 in amino acids: CASSQLAGSYEQYF. CDR3 sequence (DNA): TGTGCCAGCAGCCAACTAGCGGGCTCCTACGAGCAGTACTTC.

The rearrangement joins TRBV4-1 to TRBJ1-5; possible D gene TRBD1, 5 bases. Germline V gene lookup returns CDR1 MGHRA and CDR2 YSYEKL. With 6 bases removed from V and 2 bases from J, the gap between germline ends came to 14 bases. CDR3 length: 15 amino acids. In DNA, the CDR3 is TGCGCCAGCAGGGACCAGGGTTCCGGCAATCAGCCCCAGCATTTT. Its translation: CASRDQGSGNQPQHF.

V gene TRBV6-5 combines with J gene TRBJ2-7, with TRBD1 as a possible D gene (6 bases). The CDR3 covers 14 residues. The V gene's germline CDR1 is MNHEY and CDR2 SVGAGI. Trimming shortened V by 5 bases and J by 3 bases, and 14 bases separated the two germline ends. Here the CDR3 reads CASSPRDTRYEQYF. CDR3 DNA: TGTGCCAGCAGTCCCCGGGACACTCGCTACGAGCAGTACTTC.

V is TRBV18 and J is TRBJ2-7; D is undetermined. Trimming shortened V by 6 bases and J by 0 bases, and 18 bases separated the two germline ends. This CDR3 is built from 16 residues. CDR1 is KGHSH and CDR2 is LQKENI in the germline V gene. The chain's CDR3 is CASSPADKVSSYEQYF. The DNA for the CDR3 is TGTGCCAGCTCCCCCGCCGACAAGGTCAGCTCCTACGAGCAGTACTTC.

This clonotype showed up many times. J is TRBJ2-4 and V is TRBV4-3; D is unresolved. Per germline, CDR1 LGHNA and CDR2 YSLEER. The germline V and J ends were trimmed by 1 base and 5 bases, with 6 bases remaining between them. The CDR3 runs to 13 residues. CDR3 sequence: CASSQGQQNIQYF. The CDR3 DNA sequence: TGCGCCAGCAGCCAAGGGCAGCAAAACATTCAGTACTTC.

Within the sample, this clonotype is medium-sized. The chain combines TRBV25-1 with TRBJ2-7; 11 positions match TRBD1. The CDR3 extends over 15 amino acids. The trim removed 6 bases at V and 5 bases at J, leaving 9 bases unmatched. The germline V gene encodes CDR1 MGHDK and CDR2 SYGVNS. CDR3 amino acids: CASSRWTGGYNEQYF. CDR3 bases: TGTGCCAGCAGCCGCTGGACAGGGGGCTACAACGAGCAGTACTTC.

A few counts support this clonotype. CDR3 region: CASSAGARETQYF. DNA of the CDR3: TGTGCCAGCAGTGCAGGGGCAAGGGAGACCCAGTACTTC. The V gene is TRBV6-1, the J gene TRBJ2-5; maybe TRBD1 (6 bases). V was pared by 4 bases and J by 5 bases, with 11 bases between. The CDR3 extends over 13 amino acids. Germline assignment: CDR1 MNHNS and CDR2 SASEGT.

V usage is TRBV9 and J usage is TRBJ2-3; 9 bases align to TRBD2. CDR1 and CDR2 from the germline V gene are SGDLS and YYNGEE. The junction had 3 bases not matched to a gene; V was cut back by 0 bases and J by 4 bases. The CDR3 is 15 residues long. CDR3 DNA: TGTGCCAGCAGCGTAGATCAGCGGGGGGCAGATACGCAGTATTTT. It specifies CASSVDQRGADTQYF.

The V call is TRBV15, the J call TRBJ1-2; a weak D match, TRBD1 (5 bases). The CDR3 extends over 14 amino acids. Deletions cut 1 base from V and 8 bases from J, with 14 bases between. Germline V gives CDR1 LNHNV, CDR2 YYDKDF (reference sequence). The CDR3 sequence is CATSRGGLAGGYTF. Written as DNA, the CDR3 is TGTGCCACCAGCAGAGGGGGCCTAGCGGGGGGCTACACCTTC.

This clonotype was counted ten times or more. The rearrangement joins TRBV7-2 to TRBJ2-5; a weak D match, TRBD2 (5 bases). CDR1 is SGHTA, CDR2 FQGNSA, per germline. This CDR3 region has 12 residues. Trimming removed 8 bases at V and 0 bases at J, with 7 bases between. Here the CDR3 reads CASGGYQETQYF. Written as DNA, the CDR3 is TGTGCCAGCGGAGGATACCAAGAGACCCAGTACTTC. The complete variable domain, with remaining parts taken from reference TRBV7-2 and TRBJ2-5, reads GAGVSQSPSNKVTEKGKDVELRCDPISGHTALYWYRQSLGQGLEFLIYFQGNSAPDKSGLPSDRFSAERTGGSVSTLTIQRTQQEDSAVYLCASGGYQETQYFGPGTRLLVL.

In this sample, this clonotype turned up a few times. V usage is TRBV5-1 and J usage is TRBJ2-7, with 8 bases aligning to TRBD1. J gave up 8 bases and V 4 bases, and 11 bases lay outside the gene matches. The CDR3 contains 14 residues. Germline lookup yields CDR1 SGHRS and CDR2 YFSETQ. This CDR3 is CASSHAQTGEKQYF. The CDR3 DNA reads as TGCGCCAGCAGCCACGCGCAGACAGGGGAGAAGCAGTACTTC.

This clonotype was seen a few times. This chain uses TRBV7-2 with TRBJ1-2; tentatively, D is TRBD1 (5 bases). The length of the CDR3 is 14 residues. The germline V gene encodes CDR1 SGHTA and CDR2 FQGNSA. The V end was cut by 5 bases, the J end by 7 bases, with 17 bases between. CDR3 region: CASSLAGEVGGYTF. In DNA form, the CDR3 reads TGTGCCAGCAGCCTGGCGGGGGAAGTCGGTGGCTACACCTTC.

The chain joins TRBV5-1 to TRBJ2-1; TRBD1 aligns across 8 bases. The ends lost 4 bases at V and 5 bases at J; junction bases unmatched: 8. Germline V lookup: CDR1 SGHRS, CDR2 YFSETQ. The CDR3 is made up of 15 amino acids. CDR3 loop: CASSRTGTGDNEQFF. CDR3 coding DNA: TGCGCCAGCAGCCGGACCGGGACAGGTGACAATGAGCAGTTCTTC.

This clonotype came up many times. The chain joins TRBV5-1 to TRBJ2-7; D uncertain. Deletions cut 0 bases from V and 1 base from J, with 8 bases between. The CDR3 runs to 14 residues. CDR1 SGHRS and CDR2 YFSETQ come from the germline V gene. Written as DNA, the CDR3 is TGCGCCAGCAGCTTGGGTGACAAGTCCTACGAGCAGTACGTC. Translating gives CASSLGDKSYEQYV.

This clonotype was counted only a few times. The DNA of the CDR3 is TGTGCCATCAGCACGGGGGGGGGAAACATTCAGTACTTC. Translation: CAISTGGGNIQYF. The J gene is TRBJ2-4, the V gene TRBV10-3; 8 bases line up with TRBD2. V gave up 6 bases and J gave up 6 bases; unmatched junction bases: 4. There are 13 residues in the CDR3. Germline lookup yields CDR1 ENHRY and CDR2 SYGVKD.

This clonotype was seen at least ten times. The CDR3 coding sequence is TGTGCCAGCAGCTTAGGTCTGGGGGTGGCAGATACGCAGTATTTT. Amino acid sequence: CASSLGLGVADTQYF. The V call is TRBV7-6, the J call TRBJ2-3; D may be TRBD1 or TRBD2 (5 bases each). The V end was cut by 1 base, the J end by 4 bases, with 12 bases between. CDR1 and CDR2 from the germline V gene are SGHVS and FNYEAQ. CDR3 length equals 15 residues.

In this sample, this clonotype turned up a few times. Here the CDR3 reads CASSEVAAEQEQFF. The CDR3, as DNA: TGTGCCAGCAGTGAAGTAGCGGCCGAGCAAGAGCAGTTCTTC. The chain recombines TRBV2 with TRBJ2-1; D might be TRBD2 (6 bases). There are 14 residues in the CDR3. In germline, CDR1 is SNHLY, CDR2 FYNNEI. The V end lost 1 base, the J end lost 10 bases, and 14 bases lay between the germline ends.

This clonotype was detected a few times. The chain has TRBV20-1 and TRBJ1-5; possibly TRBD1 for D (6 bases). This CDR3 spans 13 amino acids. Germline V gene lookup returns CDR1 DFQATT and CDR2 SNEGSKA (reference sequence). Between the trimmed V and J ends, which lost 3 bases and 5 bases, there was a span of 11 bases. Here the CDR3 reads CSASDRLDQPQHF. The CDR3 DNA follows: TGCAGTGCTAGTGACAGGCTCGATCAGCCCCAGCATTTT.

This rearrangement joins TRBV12-3 or TRBV12-4 to TRBJ1-6; TRBD1 might be the D (6 bases). The length of the CDR3 is 16 residues. Trimming took off 5 bases at V and 4 bases at J, with 15 bases between the two ends. The CDR3 nucleotides are TGTGCCAGCAGTCCCGGGGGCCATTCATATAATTCACCCCTCCACTTT. Translation gives CASSPGGHSYNSPLHF.